This TCR beta chain stems from a study of T cells in Graves' hyperthyroidism and ophthalmopathy. Study results and limitations: Separation of ophthalmopathy from stable hyperthyroidism was achieved by a 13 V-J model. Most thyroid clonotypes with frequency above 0.001 were detected in blood.

Amplification of TCR beta CDR3 regions was performed using RNA transcripts as template. HTBI primers were the set used in a first-round RT-PCR of the TCR CDR3. A single record per CDR3 protein comes from TCRdb applying MiXCR to the multiplex PCR reads. The sample records about 610,000 distinct CDR3 sequences, approximately 14% being singletons. This clonotype was picked up many times. Its antigen is unidentified. Germline CDR1 reads LNHDA; CDR2 reads SQIVND (reference sequence). V dropped 0 bases and J dropped 1 base, with 3 bases sitting between them. The length of the CDR3 is 13 residues. Patients with uncontrolled infections, other autoimmune diseases, pregnancy or lactation were excluded.

This chain joins TRBV19 and TRBJ1-2, with D uncertain. This receptor was taken from a woman between 40 and 55 years old with Graves' ophthalmopathy. The sequencing sample was made of blood. CDR3 DNA sequence: TGTGCCAGTAGTATAGACAATAACTATGGCTACACCTTC. It codes for CASSIDNNYGYTF.